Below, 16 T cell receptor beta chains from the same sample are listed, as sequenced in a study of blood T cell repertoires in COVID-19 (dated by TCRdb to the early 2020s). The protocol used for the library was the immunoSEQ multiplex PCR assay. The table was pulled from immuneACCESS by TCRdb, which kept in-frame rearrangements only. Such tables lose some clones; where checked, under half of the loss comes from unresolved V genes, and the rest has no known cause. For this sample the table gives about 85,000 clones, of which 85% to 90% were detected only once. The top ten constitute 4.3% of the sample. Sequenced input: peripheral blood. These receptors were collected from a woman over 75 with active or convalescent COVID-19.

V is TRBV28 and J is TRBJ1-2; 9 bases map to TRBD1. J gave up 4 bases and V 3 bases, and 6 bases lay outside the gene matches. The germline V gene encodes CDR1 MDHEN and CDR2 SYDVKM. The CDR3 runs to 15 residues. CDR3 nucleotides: TGTGCCAGCAGTTTCGGGGACAGGGAAATCTATGGCTACACCTTC. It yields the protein CASSFGDREIYGYTF.

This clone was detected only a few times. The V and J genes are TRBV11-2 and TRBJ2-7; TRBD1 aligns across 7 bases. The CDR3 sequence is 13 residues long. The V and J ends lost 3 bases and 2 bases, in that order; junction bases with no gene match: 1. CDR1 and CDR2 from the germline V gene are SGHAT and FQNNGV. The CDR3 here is CASSLGQPYEQYF. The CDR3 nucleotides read TGTGCCAGCAGCTTGGGACAGCCCTACGAGCAGTACTTC.

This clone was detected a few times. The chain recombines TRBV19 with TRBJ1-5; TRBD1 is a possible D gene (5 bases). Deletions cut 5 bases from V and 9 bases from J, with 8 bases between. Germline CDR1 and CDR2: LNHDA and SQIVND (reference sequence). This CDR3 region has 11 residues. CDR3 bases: TGTGCCAGTAGTCAGGGTGGGCCCCAGCATTTT. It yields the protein CASSQGGPQHF.

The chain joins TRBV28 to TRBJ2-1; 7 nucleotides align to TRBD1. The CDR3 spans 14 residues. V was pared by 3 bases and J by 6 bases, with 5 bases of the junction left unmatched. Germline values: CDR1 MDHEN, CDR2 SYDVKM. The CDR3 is CASSFWDRGNEQFF. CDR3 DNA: TGTGCCAGCAGTTTTTGGGACAGAGGCAATGAGCAGTTCTTC.

The CDR3 sequence is CASSPLLNTEAFF. For the CDR3, the DNA is TGTGCCAGCAGCCCTCTTCTGAACACTGAAGCTTTCTTT. This chain links TRBV6-6 with TRBJ1-1; no clear D. The CDR3 runs to 13 residues. Germline lookup yields CDR1 MNHNY and CDR2 SVGAGI (reference sequence). The V end lost 6 bases, the J end lost 0 bases, and 8 bases lay between the germline ends.

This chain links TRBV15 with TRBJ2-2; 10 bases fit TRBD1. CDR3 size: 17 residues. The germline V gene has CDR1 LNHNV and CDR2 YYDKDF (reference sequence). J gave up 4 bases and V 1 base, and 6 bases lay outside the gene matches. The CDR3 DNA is TGTGCCACCAGCAGAGGACCTAGGACAGGGGGCACCGGGGAGCTGTTTTTT. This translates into CATSRGPRTGGTGELFF.

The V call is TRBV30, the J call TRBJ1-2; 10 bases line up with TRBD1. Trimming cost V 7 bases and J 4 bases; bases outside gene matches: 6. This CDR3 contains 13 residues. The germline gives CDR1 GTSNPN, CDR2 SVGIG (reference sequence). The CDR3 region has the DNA TGTGCCTCCGACAGGGGGCATGGCTATGGCTACACCTTC. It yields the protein CASDRGHGYGYTF.

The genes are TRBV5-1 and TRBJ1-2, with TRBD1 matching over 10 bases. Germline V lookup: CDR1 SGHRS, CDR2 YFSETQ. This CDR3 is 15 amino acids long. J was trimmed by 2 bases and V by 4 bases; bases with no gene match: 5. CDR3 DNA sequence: TGCGCCAGCAGCGACCGGGACAGGGGAAACTATGGCTACACCTTC. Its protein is CASSDRDRGNYGYTF.

This CDR3 reads CASSVAGVDTQYF. CDR3 in DNA: TGCGCCAGCAGCGTTGCAGGGGTAGATACGCAGTATTTT. The rearrangement uses TRBV5-1 and TRBJ2-3, with D possibly being TRBD1 (6 bases). The germline V and J ends were trimmed by 4 bases and 5 bases, with 11 bases remaining between them. CDR1 is SGHRS and CDR2 is YFSETQ in the germline V gene. This CDR3 comprises 13 residues.

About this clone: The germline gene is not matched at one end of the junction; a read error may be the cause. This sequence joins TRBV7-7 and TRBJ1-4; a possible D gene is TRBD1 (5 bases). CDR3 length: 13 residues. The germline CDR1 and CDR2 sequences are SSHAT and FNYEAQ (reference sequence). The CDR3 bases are TGTGCTAGCAGCCCGAGCATGGGGGGAAAACTGTTTTTT. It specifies CASSPSMGGKLFF.

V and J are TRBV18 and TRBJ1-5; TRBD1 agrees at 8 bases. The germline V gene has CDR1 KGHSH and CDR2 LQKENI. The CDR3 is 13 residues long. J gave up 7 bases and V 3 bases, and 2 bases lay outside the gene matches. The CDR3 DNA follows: TGTGCCAGCTCACCGACAGGGGACCAGCCCCAGCATTTT. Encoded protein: CASSPTGDQPQHF.

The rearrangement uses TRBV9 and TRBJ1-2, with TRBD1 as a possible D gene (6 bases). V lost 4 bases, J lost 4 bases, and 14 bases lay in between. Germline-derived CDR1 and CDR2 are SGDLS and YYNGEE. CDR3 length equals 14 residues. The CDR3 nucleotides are TGTGCCAGCAGCACGTGGGGGGGGCCCTATGGCTACACCTTC. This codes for CASSTWGGPYGYTF.

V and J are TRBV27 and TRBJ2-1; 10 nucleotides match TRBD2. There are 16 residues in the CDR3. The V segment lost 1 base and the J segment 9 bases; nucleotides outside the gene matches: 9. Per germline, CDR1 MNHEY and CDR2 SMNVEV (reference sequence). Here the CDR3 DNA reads TGTGCCAGCAGTTTATTAGCGGGAGGTCCGAAGGGTGAGCAGTTCTTC. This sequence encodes CASSLLAGGPKGEQFF.

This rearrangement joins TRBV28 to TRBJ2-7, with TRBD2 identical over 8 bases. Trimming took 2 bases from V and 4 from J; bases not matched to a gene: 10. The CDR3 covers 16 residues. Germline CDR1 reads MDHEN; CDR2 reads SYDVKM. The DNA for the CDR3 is TGTGCCAGCAGTTTAAGGGTGACGGGAGGGATGTACGAGCAGTACTTC. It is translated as CASSLRVTGGMYEQYF.

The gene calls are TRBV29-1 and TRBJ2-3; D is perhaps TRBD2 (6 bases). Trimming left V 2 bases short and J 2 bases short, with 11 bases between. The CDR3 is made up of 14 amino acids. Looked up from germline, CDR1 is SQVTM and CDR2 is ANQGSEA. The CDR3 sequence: CSVESSENTDTQYF. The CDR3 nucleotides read TGCAGCGTTGAATCTAGCGAGAACACAGATACGCAGTATTTT.

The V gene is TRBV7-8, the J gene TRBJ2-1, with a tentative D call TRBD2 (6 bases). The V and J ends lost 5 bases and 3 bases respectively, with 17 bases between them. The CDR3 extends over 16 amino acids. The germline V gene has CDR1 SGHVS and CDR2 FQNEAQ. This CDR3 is CASSPAGQGYYNEQFF. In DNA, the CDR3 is TGTGCCAGCAGCCCAGCGGGTCAGGGCTACTACAATGAGCAGTTCTTC.